The 30 T cell receptor beta chains below all came from one sample that was sequenced in a study of blood T cell repertoires in COVID-19. The assay was immunoSEQ multiplex PCR, and TCRdb's table has in-frame clones only and misses some. The sample lists more than 95,000 clones, around 74% occurring once. The source material was peripheral blood. The receptors were sampled from a woman in her sixties or seventies with acute or convalescent COVID-19.

The chain recombines TRBV19 with TRBJ1-5; 9 bases are shared with TRBD1. The CDR3 runs 15 residues. Germline-derived CDR1 and CDR2 are LNHDA and SQIVND (reference sequence). J gave up 6 bases and V 1 base, and 4 bases lay outside the gene matches. CDR3 in DNA: TGTGCCAGTAGTATAGGGGACAGGGCGGGTCAGCCCCAGCATTTT. Its translation: CASSIGDRAGQPQHF.

The chain uses TRBV2 and TRBJ2-5, with a possible D match to TRBD2 (5 bases). The CDR3 is made up of 13 amino acids. CDR1 is SNHLY, CDR2 FYNNEI, per germline. Trimming removed 7 bases from V and 2 bases from J, with 11 bases in between. CDR3 amino acids: CASNRLRQETQYF. CDR3 sequence (DNA): TGTGCCAGCAACCGACTAAGACAAGAGACCCAGTACTTC.

This rearrangement joins TRBV9 to TRBJ2-5; 10 bases map to TRBD1. There are 15 residues in the CDR3. Germline V gene data show CDR1 as SGDLS and CDR2 as YYNGEE. Trimming took 0 bases from V and 5 from J; bases not matched to a gene: 4. CDR3 region: CASSVGGTGVETQYF. The DNA of the CDR3 is TGTGCCAGCAGCGTAGGGGGGACAGGGGTCGAGACCCAGTACTTC.

V gene TRBV19 combines with J gene TRBJ1-5; 8 nucleotides align to TRBD1. The V segment lost 9 bases and the J segment 0 bases; nucleotides outside the gene matches: 7. Per germline, CDR1 LNHDA and CDR2 SQIVND (reference sequence). The CDR3 extends over 15 amino acids. DNA for the CDR3: TGTGCCAGCCTCGACAGGGGCTATAGCAATCAGCCCCAGCATTTT. This sequence encodes CASLDRGYSNQPQHF.

The chain links TRBV5-1 to TRBJ1-2; D perhaps matches TRBD1 (6 bases). CDR3 length: 14 residues. The germline gives CDR1 SGHRS, CDR2 YFSETQ. V lost 1 base to trimming and J lost 6 bases, with 13 bases between them. CDR3 nucleotide sequence: TGCGCCAGCAGCTTGTTGGGGGCGGGAGATGGCTACACCTTC. It translates to CASSLLGAGDGYTF.

The chain has TRBV10-1 and TRBJ2-1, with 11 bases that match TRBD2. The germline CDR1 and CDR2 sequences are WNHNN and SYGVQD (reference sequence). This CDR3 contains 16 residues. With V trimmed by 4 bases and J by 4 bases, 6 bases remained unmatched. This CDR3 reads CASSVASGGLYNEQFF. CDR3 coding DNA: TGCGCCAGCAGTGTGGCTAGCGGGGGGCTGTACAATGAGCAGTTCTTC.

The CDR3 is CASSLYSGGGSYNEQFF. For the CDR3, the DNA is TGTGCCAGCAGTTTGTATAGCGGGGGGGGCTCCTACAATGAGCAGTTCTTC. V gene TRBV27 combines with J gene TRBJ2-1; 11 nucleotides agree with TRBD2. Germline CDR1 MNHEY, CDR2 SMNVEV (reference sequence). This CDR3 comprises 17 residues. J gave up 0 bases and V 3 bases, and 4 bases lay outside the gene matches.

The chain carries TRBV19 and TRBJ1-5, with D tentatively TRBD1 (6 bases). V lost 5 bases and J 2 bases, leaving 10 bases between the germline ends. The germline CDR1 and CDR2 sequences are LNHDA and SQIVND (reference sequence). This CDR3 is 14 amino acids long. The CDR3 loop is CASSLGQRNQPQHF. In nucleotides, the CDR3 is TGTGCCAGTAGTTTAGGACAGCGCAATCAGCCCCAGCATTTT.

The chain couples TRBV11-2 to TRBJ2-5; D gene uncertain. The V gene lost 1 base and the J gene lost 1 base, with 7 bases spanning the gap. The CDR3 totals 14 residues. Germline lookup yields CDR1 SGHAT and CDR2 FQNNGV. CDR3 DNA: TGTGCCAGCAGCTTAGTTATGAGCCAAGAGACCCAGTACTTC. It specifies CASSLVMSQETQYF.

V gene TRBV5-1 combines with J gene TRBJ1-1; D not resolved. Trimming left V 0 bases short and J 11 bases short, with 11 bases between. The CDR3 extends over 12 amino acids. The germline CDR1 and CDR2 sequences are SGHRS and YFSETQ. In DNA form, the CDR3 reads TGCGCCAGCAGCTTGGGACAAGGAGGCGCTTTCTTT. It codes for CASSLGQGGAFF.

This chain uses TRBV29-1 with TRBJ1-1; D is ambiguous. This CDR3 comprises 10 residues. V dropped 0 bases and J dropped 8 bases, with 4 bases sitting between them. Germline lookup yields CDR1 SQVTM and CDR2 ANQGSEA. The CDR3 reads CSVEDFEAFF. The CDR3 DNA reads TGCAGCGTTGAAGACTTCGAAGCTTTCTTT.

This chain joins TRBV5-4 and TRBJ2-7, with 11 bases identical to TRBD1. Looked up from germline, CDR1 is SGHNT and CDR2 is YYREEE (reference sequence). The CDR3 is 14 residues long. Trimming took 4 bases from V and 3 from J; bases not matched to a gene: 3. CDR3 DNA: TGTGCCAGCAGCCCGGACAGGGGGCGCTACGAGCAGTACTTC. Protein: CASSPDRGRYEQYF.

The J gene is TRBJ2-7, the V gene TRBV5-1, with 7 bases identical to TRBD1. J lost 0 bases, V lost 6 bases, and 3 bases had no gene match. Germline CDR1 SGHRS, CDR2 YFSETQ. This CDR3 is built from 13 residues. This CDR3 is CASTRDSSYEQYF. The CDR3 bases are TGCGCCAGCACCCGGGACAGCTCCTACGAGCAGTACTTC.

This clone has more than one count but fewer than ten. The chain couples TRBV18 to TRBJ2-7; 7 nucleotides match TRBD1. Germline V lookup: CDR1 KGHSH, CDR2 LQKENI. The J segment lost 6 bases and the V segment lost 3 bases, leaving 11 bases of the junction unmatched. This CDR3 comprises 15 residues. The CDR3 spells CASSPSGQESSEQYF. DNA for the CDR3: TGTGCCAGCTCACCTTCTGGACAGGAGTCATCCGAGCAGTACTTC.

This clone was seen a single time. This sequence joins TRBV7-9 and TRBJ2-5, with 7 bases aligning to TRBD1. V trimming: 2 bases; J trimming: 2 bases; junction bases outside the gene matches: 8. Germline values: CDR1 SEHNR, CDR2 FQNEAQ (reference sequence). CDR3 length: 16 amino acids. The CDR3: CASSLRRPGQQETQYF. The CDR3 coding sequence is TGTGCCAGCAGCTTAAGACGACCGGGACAGCAAGAGACCCAGTACTTC.

This clone showed up just a few times. The rearrangement joins TRBV5-6 to TRBJ1-2, with 11 positions matching TRBD1. CDR3 length: 17 amino acids. V shed 2 bases, J shed 4 bases, and the junction held 10 bases outside the gene matches. Per germline, CDR1 SGHDT and CDR2 YYEEEE. The CDR3 bases are TGTGCCAGCAGCTTTGGGACAGGGGGTCCGTACGGCTATGGCTACACCTTC. Its protein product is CASSFGTGGPYGYGYTF. The variable domain in full, with the rest retrieved from reference TRBV5-6 and TRBJ1-2, is DAGVTQSPTHLIKTRGQQVTLRCSPKSGHDTVSWYQQALGQGPQFIFQYYEEEERQRGNFPDRFSGHQFPNYSSELNVNALLLGDSALYLCASSFGTGGPYGYGYTFGSGTRLTVV.

CDR3 sequence reads: CAWSWTGGRNTIYF. CDR3 nucleotide sequence: TGTGCCTGGAGTTGGACAGGGGGCAGAAACACCATATATTTT. The V gene is TRBV30, the J gene TRBJ1-3, with 11 bases identical to TRBD1. CDR1 is GTSNPN, CDR2 SVGIG, per germline (reference sequence). The CDR3 contains 14 residues. V shed 2 bases and J 5 bases; nucleotides not matched to a gene: 2.

The gene calls are TRBV4-3 and TRBJ1-2; TRBD1 agrees at 7 bases. The ends lost 1 base at V and 4 bases at J; junction bases unmatched: 6. This CDR3 comprises 15 residues. In germline, CDR1 is LGHNA, CDR2 YSLEER. DNA of the CDR3: TGCGCCAGCAGCCAAGGGTCACAGGGGAGCTATGGCTACACCTTC. Translating gives CASSQGSQGSYGYTF.

The gene calls are TRBV29-1 and TRBJ1-2, with 9 bases matching TRBD1. From germline, CDR1 is SQVTM and CDR2 ANQGSEA. The CDR3 totals 13 residues. After removal of 7 bases from V and 8 bases from J, the junction contained 11 bases not matched to a gene. The CDR3 nucleotides are TGCAGCGCTGATAAGGGACAGGGTAAAGGCTACACCTTC. Translation gives CSADKGQGKGYTF.

The DNA for the CDR3 is TGCAGTGCTAGTTATACAGGGACAAGCACAGATACGCAGTATTTT. Its protein is CSASYTGTSTDTQYF. This sequence joins TRBV20-1 and TRBJ2-3; a possible D gene is TRBD1 (6 bases). The CDR3 spans 15 residues. Germline loops: CDR1 DFQATT, CDR2 SNEGSKA (reference sequence). Trimming removed 3 bases at V and 0 bases at J, with 13 bases between.

The chain uses TRBV7-9 and TRBJ1-1, with TRBD1 matching over 9 bases. CDR1 SEHNR and CDR2 FQNEAQ come from the germline V gene (reference sequence). The CDR3 consists of 14 residues. V was clipped by 4 bases and J by 4 bases; unmatched bases: 4. The CDR3 protein is CASSSGQGVTEAFF. The CDR3 bases are TGTGCCAGCAGCTCGGGACAGGGAGTCACTGAAGCTTTCTTT.

The table lists this clone with a few counts. This may arise from a read error, as a much more abundant clone is one base away. This same CDR3 is encoded by further DNA sequences in the sample. The rearrangement joins TRBV12-3 or TRBV12-4 to TRBJ1-1; D is ambiguous. V lost 1 base and J lost 2, with 5 bases in between. This CDR3 is 13 amino acids long. The CDR3 here is CASSLGPNTEAFF. CDR3 nucleotides: TGTGCCAGCAGTTTAGGGCCAAACACTGAAGCTTTCTTT.

The J gene is TRBJ2-7, the V gene TRBV7-2, with 8 bases aligning to TRBD1. Germline values: CDR1 SGHTA, CDR2 FQGNSA. The V segment lost 4 bases and the J segment 8 bases; nucleotides outside the gene matches: 13. The CDR3 has 15 residues. CDR3 nucleotides: TGTGCCAGCAGCTCCTACCAAGACAGGGGAATGAAGCAGTACTTC. It codes for CASSSYQDRGMKQYF.

With regard to this clone: This clone may be a read error of a much larger clone one base away. V usage is TRBV28 and J usage is TRBJ1-2; D might be TRBD1 (6 bases). The CDR3 totals 12 residues. V lost 5 bases to trimming and J lost 4 bases, with 8 bases between them. Germline V CDR1 and CDR2: MDHEN, SYDVKM. The CDR3 spells CASSTGTYGYTF. CDR3 nucleotides: TGTGCCAGCAGTACAGGGACCTATGGCTACACCTTC.

The gene calls are TRBV6-2 or TRBV6-3 and TRBJ1-5, with D maybe TRBD1 (5 bases). The V gene's germline CDR1 is MNHEY and CDR2 SVGEGT. There are 16 residues in the CDR3. The V end lost 3 bases, the J end lost 1 base, and 13 bases lay between the germline ends. CDR3 sequence (DNA): TGTGCCAGCAGTTATACCCAGGGCCAGAGCAATCAGCCCCAGCATTTT. This sequence encodes CASSYTQGQSNQPQHF.

This clone occurred a few times. J is TRBJ1-5 and V is TRBV7-9, with unresolved D. The germline V gene has CDR1 SEHNR and CDR2 FQNEAQ (reference sequence). V was trimmed by 1 base and J by 5 bases, leaving 9 bases between them. This CDR3 has 14 residues. CDR3 loop: CASSLVSGDQPQHF. The CDR3 DNA sequence: TGTGCCAGCAGCTTAGTATCCGGAGATCAGCCCCAGCATTTT.

The chain combines TRBV15 with TRBJ2-7, with D tentatively TRBD1 (5 bases). The CDR3 is 13 amino acids. The germline CDR1 and CDR2 sequences are LNHNV and YYDKDF (reference sequence). Trimming removed 5 bases at V and 4 bases at J, with 12 bases between. The CDR3 is CATSPGAGYEQYF. CDR3 sequence (DNA): TGTGCCACCAGCCCGGGCGCAGGGTACGAGCAGTACTTC.

The chain carries TRBV5-4 and TRBJ2-5; 8 bases map to TRBD1. Germline-derived CDR1 and CDR2 are SGHNT and YYREEE (reference sequence). After removal of 1 base from V and 4 bases from J, the junction contained 6 bases not matched to a gene. This CDR3 region has 15 residues. CDR3 DNA: TGTGCCAGCAGCTTGAGGCAGGGGGCCAGAGAGACCCAGTACTTC. Residues: CASSLRQGARETQYF.

In its sample, this clone was seen many times. The gene calls are TRBV29-1 and TRBJ1-1; perhaps TRBD1 as D (5 bases). The CDR3 length is 14 residues. Germline V gene sequence: CDR1 SQVTM, CDR2 ANQGSEA. Trimming stripped 5 bases from V and 1 base from J, with 14 bases between. The CDR3 is CSVQIGAPNTEAFF. CDR3 sequence (DNA): TGCAGCGTTCAAATTGGGGCCCCGAACACTGAAGCTTTCTTT.

This rearrangement joins TRBV30 to TRBJ1-5; no clear D gene. The germline CDR1 and CDR2 sequences are GTSNPN and SVGIG (reference sequence). This CDR3 is built from 12 residues. The germline V and J ends were trimmed by 2 bases and 5 bases, with 7 bases remaining between them. This CDR3 is CAWSNGDQPQHF. The CDR3 coding sequence is TGTGCCTGGAGTAATGGAGATCAGCCCCAGCATTTT.